This T cell receptor (beta chain) was observed in a study of shared clonotypes between healthy human individuals (dated by TCRdb to about 2020). Turning to the overall study: Two women and three men aged 18 to 49 years were included in the cohort. For each donor, three plates each were used for CD4 naive and CD4 memory, two plates were used for CD8 naive, and one plate was used for CD8 memory. Blood TCR repertoires of about 5 healthy adults were deeply sequenced to estimate repertoire size and the extent of clonotype sharing between individuals. Different laboratories and diverse techniques were used to prepare libraries and sequence TCR repertoires, to increase sequencing depth and limit assay-specific biases. Each donor's leukapheresis produced roughly between roughly 0.85 and 10 billion PBMCs.

Concerning this clone: No cognate antigen has been identified for it. Nothing much larger sits one base from this clone, and base qualities are not available.

Healthy HIV-negative adults with no recently reported acute infections or vaccinations were included as donors. Every donor was a Caucasian adult living in Nashville, Tennessee, USA. CD4+ T cells were enriched by magnetic negative selection; naive cells were then positively selected on CD45RA, and the negative fraction formed the memory subset. After blood collection by leukapheresis, PBMCs were isolated using Ficoll-Histopaque density gradient centrifugation and then cryopreserved in the vapor phase of liquid nitrogen. Analytical flow cytometry was used to check the purity and quantity of each magnetically sorted T cell population. From each sorted fraction, genomic DNA was isolated and quantified by UV absorbance on a Nanodrop 2000c. The study at large found these results: Sampling was limited to blood, and TCR repertoires in tissue likely differ from TCR repertoires in blood. Because the study included only a small number of donors, the genetic and exposure-history diversity represented was limited. Across a handful of donors, approximately 4.9% of naive CD4, around 3.5% of naive CD8, 2.3% of memory CD4, and about 0.4% of memory CD8 clonotypes were shared. Even with the large sequencing depth, rarefaction of the sorted-subset datasets indicated that sequencing was incomplete. Estimated clonotype richness was generally larger for naive than for memory subsets. Compared with non-shared clonotypes, clonotypes shared by all four sorted-subset donors had higher generation probabilities. Pairwise subsampling led to the expectation that sequencing depth would affect the degree of clonotype sharing among donors.

TCR CDR3 regions were amplified from genomic DNA by multiplex PCR using the deep immunoSEQ assay. For each cell subset, the extracted genomic DNA was distributed evenly across all wells of several immunoSEQ 96-well plates, and each plate served as one replicate. For sorted subsets, each replicate PCR was loaded with about 0.2 ug genomic DNA, equivalent to 32,000 or so T cell genomes. Purified libraries were quantified with a Qubit 3.0 fluorometer, sized on a Bioanalyzer 2100, and re-quantified with the KAPA Library Quantification kit. Each immunoSEQ 96-well plate was sequenced on its own single-read 150-cycle Illumina NextSeq 550 flow cell. In the source study's methods: Because the immunoSEQ output included only junctional sequences and no quality scores, the filtering could not be the same as the filtering used for full-length reads. Sequences were annotated with PyIR, a Python wrapper for IgBLAST v1.9, and V/J genes and CDR3 were assigned using IMGT germline references. Reads were removed for weak V/J assignments (E-value above 1e-6), missing CDR3, stop codons, out-of-frame junctions, or ambiguous translated residues. V3J clonotypes were defined by identical inferred V gene, J gene, and CDR3 amino acid sequence. The percentage overlap between two repertoires was calculated by dividing the number of shared unique clonotypes by the size of the smaller repertoire. RTK rarefaction, the Chao1 estimator, and Recon v2.1 estimates of unobserved clonotypes were used to assess repertoire richness. OLGA was used to compute generation probabilities for all TCRbeta clonotypes that the gDNA method yielded from a handful of donors. Entries here come from immuneACCESS through TCRdb and include only in-frame sequences with V and J called. Some clones fail to appear in such tables; in the studies checked, an unresolved V gene covers under half of the shortfall, and the cause of the remainder is unknown. The V and J calls and clone size come from that table; D and trimming were worked out from the DNA. This sample gives 550,000 to 700,000 clones in total; around 73% of them show up just once. The ten largest clones capture roughly 1.9% of the sample.

Trimming removed 5 bases from V and 5 bases from J, leaving 26 bases between the germline ends. Reading from cysteine to phenylalanine, the CDR3 counts 18 amino acids. Only the CDR3 DNA stays, 54 bases, in frame from base 1. In the germline V gene, CDR1 corresponds to SGHVS and CDR2 to FQNEAQ. The sequenced sample was memory CD4+ T cells sorted from blood. The cell subset or site tag for this specimen amounts to: CD45RA-negative fraction. The TCR originated in a woman in her thirties in good health. The sequence links TRBV7-8 to TRBJ2-3; the D segment could be TRBD2, given 6 matching bases. CDR3 loop: CASSPRPLTSRVGDTQYF. The nucleotides read TGTGCCAGCAGCCCTCGCCCGTTGACTAGTAGGGTTGGAGATACGCAGTATTTT.